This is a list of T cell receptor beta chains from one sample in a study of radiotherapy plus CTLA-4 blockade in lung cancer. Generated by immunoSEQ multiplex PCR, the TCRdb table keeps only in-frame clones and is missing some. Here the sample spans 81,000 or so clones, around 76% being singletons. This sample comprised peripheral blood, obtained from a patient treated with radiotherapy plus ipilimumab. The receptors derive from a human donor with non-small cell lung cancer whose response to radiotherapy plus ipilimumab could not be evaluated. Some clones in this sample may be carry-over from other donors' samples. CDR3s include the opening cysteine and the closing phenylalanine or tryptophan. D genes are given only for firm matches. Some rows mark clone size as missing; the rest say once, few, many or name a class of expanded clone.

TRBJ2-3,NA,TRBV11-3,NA,TGTGCCAGCAGCTTAGGAGGGGGGGCGGGAGATACGCAGTATTTT,CASSLGGGAGDTQYF
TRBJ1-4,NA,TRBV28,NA,NA,CASSSSQGGLNEKLFF
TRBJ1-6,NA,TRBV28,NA,TGTGCCAGCAGTTCAAACCGGGACACGGTAGTCTCTTCACCCCTCCACTTT,CASSSNRDTVVSSPLHF
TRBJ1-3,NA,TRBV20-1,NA,TGCAGTGCTTCAGGGGCGAACACCATATATTTT,CSASGANTIYF
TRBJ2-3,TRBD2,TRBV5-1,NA,TGCGCCAGCAAACTAGCGGGGGGGTCAGCAGATACGCAGTATTTT,CASKLAGGSADTQYF
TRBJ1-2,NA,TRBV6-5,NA,TGTGCCAGCAGTTACGCAAGGGGGGGGTTCAACTATGGCTACACCTTC,CASSYARGGFNYGYTF
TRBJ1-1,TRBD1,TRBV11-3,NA,TGTGCCAGCAGCTTAGGACAGGGGGACACTGAAGCTTTCTTT,CASSLGQGDTEAFF
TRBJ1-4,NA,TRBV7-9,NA,TGTGCCAGCAGCTCGGGTACGGAGGGTGCAACTAATGAAAAACTGTTTTTT,CASSSGTEGATNEKLFF
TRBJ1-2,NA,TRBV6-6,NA,TGTGCCAGCAGTTACTCAAACCAGGGTGGTGGCTACACCTTC,CASSYSNQGGGYTF
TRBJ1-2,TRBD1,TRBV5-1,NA,TGCGCCAGCAGCTTCGGGGACAGTCGCTACACCTTC,CASSFGDSRYTF
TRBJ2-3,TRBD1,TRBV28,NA,TGTGCCAGCAGTCTCCCGACAGGGGGTGTATCGGATACGCAGTATTTT,CASSLPTGGVSDTQYF
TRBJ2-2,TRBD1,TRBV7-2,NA,TGTGCCAGCAGCCCCGACAGGGGCCTGTTTTTT,CASSPDRGLFF
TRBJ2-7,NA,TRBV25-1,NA,TGTGCCAGCAGTGAGAGCTCCTACGAGCAGTACTTC,CASSESSYEQYF
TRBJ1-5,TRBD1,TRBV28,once,TGTGCCAGCAGTTTAGACAGGGGGCACGTCAATCAGCCCCAGCATTTT,CASSLDRGHVNQPQHF
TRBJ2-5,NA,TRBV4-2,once,TGTGCCAGCAGCCCCTTACTCCTCCCCGACAGCCAAGAGACCCAGTACTTC,CASSPLLLPDSQETQYF
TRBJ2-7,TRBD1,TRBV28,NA,TGTGCCAGCAGTTCCCCCCCCGGGACAGGACAACGCTACGAGCAGTACTTC,CASSSPPGTGQRYEQYF
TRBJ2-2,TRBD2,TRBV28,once,TGTGCCAGCAGTTTCAACGGGGGGGCCTCCGGGGAGCTGTTTTTT,CASSFNGGASGELFF
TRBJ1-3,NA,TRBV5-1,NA,TGCGCCAGCAGCTTGGACAGTGACTCTGGAAACACCATATATTTT,CASSLDSDSGNTIYF
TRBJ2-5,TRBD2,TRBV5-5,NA,TGTGCCAGCAGCTTGGTAGCGGGTAAAGAGACCCAGTACTTC,CASSLVAGKETQYF
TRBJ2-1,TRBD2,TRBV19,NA,TGTGCCAGTGGACTAGCGGGGGCTAACCTTTACAATGAGCAGTTCTTC,CASGLAGANLYNEQFF
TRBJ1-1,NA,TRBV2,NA,TGTGCCAGCAGTGCCCAGGGGAACACTGAAGCTTTCTTT,CASSAQGNTEAFF
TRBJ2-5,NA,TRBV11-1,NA,TGTGCCAGCAGCTTCTGGGCGGGGCCGGAGACCCAGTACTTC,CASSFWAGPETQYF
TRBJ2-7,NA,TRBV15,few,TGTGCCACCAGTCCCGACGGGACCTACGAGCAGTACTTC,CATSPDGTYEQYF
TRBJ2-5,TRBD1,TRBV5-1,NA,TGCGCCAGCAGCAGACAGGGTGCAGAGACCCAGTACTTC,CASSRQGAETQYF
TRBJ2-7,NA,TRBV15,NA,TGTGCCACCAGCACTGGACTTGTCTACGAGCAGTACTTC,CATSTGLVYEQYF
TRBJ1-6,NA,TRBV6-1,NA,TGTGCCAGCTGGAGCTCCTATAATTCACCCCTCCACTTT,CASWSSYNSPLHF
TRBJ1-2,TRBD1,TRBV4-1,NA,TGCGCCAGCAGCCAAGATGGGACAGGGAAGGGCTACACCTTC,CASSQDGTGKGYTF
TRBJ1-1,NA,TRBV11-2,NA,TGTGCCAGCAGCGGACAGCTGAACACTGAAGCTTTCTTT,CASSGQLNTEAFF
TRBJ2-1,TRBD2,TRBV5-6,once,TGTGCCAGCATCTCAACTAGCGGGAGTTACAATGAGCAGTTCTTC,CASISTSGSYNEQFF
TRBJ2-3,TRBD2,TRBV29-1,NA,TGCACCACACTGGGGGGGGGCACAGATACGCAGTATTTT,CTTLGGGTDTQYF
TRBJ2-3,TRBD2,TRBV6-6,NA,TGTGCCAGCAGTTACACTAGCGGGGGGGCCCCAGATACGCAGTATTTT,CASSYTSGGAPDTQYF
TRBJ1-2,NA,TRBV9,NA,TGTGCCAGCAGCCCCACGGGGAACTATGGCTACACCTTC,CASSPTGNYGYTF
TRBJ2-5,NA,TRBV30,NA,TGTGCCTGGAGTGCAGGGAAGGAGACCCAGTACTTC,CAWSAGKETQYF
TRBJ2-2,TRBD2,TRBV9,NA,TGTGCCAGCAGCGTAGGCCGGAGCCTAGCGGGGGGGCTCACCGGGGAGCTGTTTTTT,CASSVGRSLAGGLTGELFF
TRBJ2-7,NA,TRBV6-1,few,TGTGCCAGCGGGGGCTTTACGTCCTCCTACGAGCAGTACTTC,CASGGFTSSYEQYF
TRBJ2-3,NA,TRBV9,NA,TGTGCCAGCAGCCCCTGGACAGTCCTCAGCACAGATACGCAGTATTTT,CASSPWTVLSTDTQYF
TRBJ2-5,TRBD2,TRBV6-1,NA,TGTGCCAGCAGTGGCGAGAGCGGGGCCGACCAAGAGACCCAGTACTTC,CASSGESGADQETQYF
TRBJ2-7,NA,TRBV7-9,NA,TGTGCCAGCAGCCCCCCCGCCGGGTACGAGCAGTACTTC,CASSPPAGYEQYF
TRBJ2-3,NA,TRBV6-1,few,TGTGCCAGCAGGGGAGCTAGCACAGATACGCAGTATTTT,CASRGASTDTQYF
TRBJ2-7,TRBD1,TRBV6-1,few,TGTGCCAGCAGTGAAGCCCCAGGGGGCAGGAACGAGCAGTACTTC,CASSEAPGGRNEQYF
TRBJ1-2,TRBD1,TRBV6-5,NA,TGTGCCAGCAGTTCCGGGACAGGGCGAGGCTACACCTTC,CASSSGTGRGYTF
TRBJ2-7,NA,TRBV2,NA,TGTGCCAGCACTTATGGCGGCAGATCCTACGAGCAGTACTTC,CASTYGGRSYEQYF